This T cell receptor (beta chain) was identified during a study of cytomegalovirus exposure and HLA in healthy donors. Study background: The same platform as the roughly 630 first-cohort repertoires was used for the 120 validation repertoires, a later analysis reported. Study-level results: In vitro checks showed that a few CMV-associated chains really do target CMV antigens.

Profiling relied on immunoSEQ multiplex PCR, and the TCRdb table lists in-frame clones only, not all of them. Here the sample spans 100,000 or so clones, roughly 86% being singletons. Regarding this clone: Its target is unknown.

Germline CDR1 and CDR2: MDHEN and SYDVKM. This CDR3 contains 14 residues. Trimming left V 2 bases short and J 5 bases short, with 13 bases between. The source is a woman between 18 and 29 years old in good health and CMV-seropositive. Sequenced: PBMCs. The rearrangement links TRBV28 to TRBJ2-7; D may be TRBD1 (6 bases). The CDR3 nucleotides read TGTGCCAGCAGTTTAATCCAGGGGACCCACGAGCAGTACTTC. It yields the protein CASSLIQGTHEQYF. Full variable domain (outside the CDR3, taken from reference TRBV28 and TRBJ2-7): DVKVTQSSRYLVKRTGEKVFLECVQDMDHENMFWYRQDPGLGLRLIYFSYDVKMKEKGDIPEGYSVSREKKERFSLILESASTNQTSMYLCASSLIQGTHEQYFGPGTRLTVT.